The T cell receptor (beta chain) described here comes from a study of technical replicates of blood from several donors. Repertoires were generated with immunoSEQ multiplex PCR, while TCRdb's copy carries only in-frame clones and drops some. This sample has some 71,000 clones, with about 97% found just once. The TCR comes from a human donor in good health. Sequencing was performed on T cells isolated from PBMCs.

The CDR3, as DNA: TGCAGCGTTGGGACAGGGGGCGCGGGAGAGACCCAGTACTTC. It is translated as CSVGTGGAGETQYF. The rearrangement uses TRBV29-1 and TRBJ2-5, with 11 bases lining up with TRBD1. CDR1 is SQVTM and CDR2 is ANQGSEA in the germline V gene. This CDR3 has 14 amino acids. Germline trimming cut 4 bases from V and 4 bases from J; bases unmatched to any gene: 5.